This T cell receptor beta chain was sequenced in a study of cytomegalovirus exposure and HLA in healthy donors. The PCR employed 60 Vbeta primers together with 13 Jbeta primers. The repertoire was sequenced with immunoSEQ multiplex PCR; TCRdb's copy has only in-frame clones and lacks some. This table has about 170,000 clones, around 76% appearing once. V lost 7 bases and J lost 7, with 20 bases in between. CDR1 is MDHEN and CDR2 is SYDVKM in the germline V gene. This CDR3 is built from 16 residues. This clone has only one observation. The sequenced sample consisted of PBMCs. This sequence was found in a girl between 10 and 17 years old in good health and CMV-seropositive. This rearrangement joins TRBV28 to TRBJ1-6; D is unclear. The CDR3 coding sequence is TGTGCCAGCACGACCTCTGCCGGGAAGATAAATTCACCCCTCCACTTT. This codes for CASTTSAGKINSPLHF.